This is a list of T cell receptor beta chains from one sample in a study of blood T cells in healthy people across ages. In TCRdb, the 5' RACE reads were re-called with MiXCR into one record per CDR3 protein. The sample shows over 300,000 distinct CDR3 sequences, approximately 47% of them seen only once. The sequenced material came from blood. The receptors stem from a man aged 55 to 70 in good health. The CDR3 runs from the conserved cysteine through the conserved F or W. The order of the fields is D gene, V gene, clone size, J gene, CDR3 DNA, CDR3 protein. D genes are given only for firm matches. Expanded clones are given a class, and other clones once, few, many or no size at all.

.	TRBV6-2/TRBV6-3	.	TRBJ2-7	TGTGCCAGCAGTTATCCGGACCACGAGCAGTACTTC	CASSYPDHEQYF
.	TRBV6-1	.	TRBJ2-1	TGTGCCAGCAGGCTTAACGGGGCAGGGGCGGGCTGGAATGAGCAGTTCTTC	CASRLNGAGAGWNEQFF
TRBD2	TRBV27	.	TRBJ2-1	TGTGCCAGCAGTTCCTATTCGACTAGCGGGATGGGTGAGCAGTTCTTC	CASSSYSTSGMGEQFF
TRBD1	TRBV20-1	few	TRBJ2-7	TGCAGTGCTAGAACAGGCGGCAGGGGGACCTACGAGCAGTACTTC	CSARTGGRGTYEQYF
TRBD2	TRBV20-1	.	TRBJ2-1	TGCAGTGCTAGGCCAGGGAGGGTCGATGAGCAGTTCTTC	CSARPGRVDEQFF
TRBD2	TRBV18	.	TRBJ2-7	TGTGCCAGCTCACGCGGGAGCTCCCACGAGCAGTACTTC	CASSRGSSHEQYF
.	TRBV7-2	.	TRBJ1-2	TGTGCCAGCAGCCCCCCGGTGGGGTTTCATGGCTACACCTTC	CASSPPVGFHGYTF
.	TRBV20-1	.	TRBJ2-4	TGCAGTGCTAGATTCCTCGGGCAAGACATTCAGTACTTC	CSARFLGQDIQYF
.	TRBV27	.	TRBJ2-7	TGTGCCAGCCAGCCAGGAAGAGCGGTCTCCTACGAGCAGTACTTC	CASQPGRAVSYEQYF
TRBD1	TRBV2	few	TRBJ2-3	TGTGCCAGCAGTGAGGACAGGGGGCATGGAGATACGCAGTATTTT	CASSEDRGHGDTQYF
.	TRBV7-9	.	TRBJ2-6	TGTGCCAGCAGCCCCCAGGGTGGCTCTGGGGCCAACGTCCTGACTTTC	CASSPQGGSGANVLTF
.	TRBV28	few	TRBJ2-7	TGTGCCTGCCAGCCTGCGGCCCTCCCCGAGCAGTACTTC	CACQPAALPEQYF
TRBD2	TRBV11-2	.	TRBJ2-1	TGTGTCAGCACCCGTCCGACTAGCGGGAAAATCTACAATGAGCAGTTCTTC	CVSTRPTSGKIYNEQFF
.	TRBV7-2	.	TRBJ1-2	TGTGCCAGCAGCTTAGTCGGCGGCAGCCTTGCGGGCTACACCTTC	CASSLVGGSLAGYTF
TRBD2	TRBV20-1	.	TRBJ2-1	TGCAGTGCTCTAGATCCCGGGACTAGCGGGGGGCGGGGAAATGAGCAGTTCTTC	CSALDPGTSGGRGNEQFF
.	TRBV28	.	TRBJ2-2	TGTGCCAGCAGTTTATTTTCGGAGATCGGGGAGCTGTTTTTT	CASSLFSEIGELFF
.	TRBV5-1	.	TRBJ1-2	TGCGCCAGCAGCCCGGGCCATCAGTATAACTATGGCTACACCTTC	CASSPGHQYNYGYTF
.	TRBV7-3	.	TRBJ2-1	TGTGCCAGCAGCTTAAAAGCCAGGCTGGGCTACAATGAGCAGTTCTTC	CASSLKARLGYNEQFF
.	TRBV7-2	.	TRBJ1-2	TGTGCCAGCAGCTTAGTAATTCGTGGGACACCTTTAGGGGGCTACACCTTC	CASSLVIRGTPLGGYTF
.	TRBV29-1	.	TRBJ2-1	TGCAGCGCTCCGACAGGATTCAGGTTGAATGAGCAGTTCTTC	CSAPTGFRLNEQFF
.	TRBV12-3/TRBV12-4	few	TRBJ1-2	TGTGCCAGCAGTTGGAGGGGGATTAACTATGGCTACACCTTC	CASSWRGINYGYTF
TRBD2	TRBV7-9	.	TRBJ2-3	TGTGCCAGCACCGAGGGGACTAGTGTCAGCACAGATACGCAGTATTTT	CASTEGTSVSTDTQYF
TRBD1	TRBV29-1	few	TRBJ1-2	TGCAGCGCCTCGACAGGGATGGACTATGGCTACACCTTC	CSASTGMDYGYTF
.	TRBV3-1	.	TRBJ1-1	TGTGCCAGCAGCCAAGATAGAGGGGACGAAGCTTTCTTT	CASSQDRGDEAFF
TRBD2	TRBV20-1	.	TRBJ2-1	TGCAGTGCTATGGGCCCGGGCGGGAGCAGCTCCTACAATGAGCAGTTCTTC	CSAMGPGGSSSYNEQFF
.	TRBV9	.	TRBJ2-3	TGTGCCAGCAGCGATGCCCCCACGGCCGCAGATACGCAGTATTTT	CASSDAPTAADTQYF
TRBD2	TRBV20-1	few	TRBJ2-2	TGCAGTGCCTTCCCGGGGGGCGGGGAGCTGTTTTTT	CSAFPGGGELFF
.	TRBV29-1	.	TRBJ2-6	TGCAGCGTTTCTCACGACTCTGGGGCCAACGTCCTGACTTTC	CSVSHDSGANVLTF
TRBD1	TRBV20-1	.	TRBJ1-6	TGCAGTGCTACCAGGACAGGGGGCAATTCACCCCTCCACTTT	CSATRTGGNSPLHF
.	TRBV14	once	TRBJ2-7	TGTGCCAGCAGCCCAGCCCGAGGACCCGTATACGAGCAGTACTTC	CASSPARGPVYEQYF
TRBD2	TRBV29-1	.	TRBJ2-3	TGCAGCGCCCCCACTAGCGGGAGAACAGATACGCAGTATTTT	CSAPTSGRTDTQYF
.	TRBV4-2	few	TRBJ2-6	TGTGCCAGCAGCCAAGCAGGGCAAGCTGGGGCCAACGTCCTGACTTTC	CASSQAGQAGANVLTF
.	TRBV7-2	.	TRBJ2-1	TGTGCCAGCAGCTTAGCGCTAGGCTTCAATGAGCAGTTCTTC	CASSLALGFNEQFF
TRBD1	TRBV20-1	.	TRBJ2-3	TGCAGTGCTAGAGGCCGGACAGGGGGCAAGGGCACAGATACGCAGTATTTT	CSARGRTGGKGTDTQYF
TRBD2	TRBV10-3	.	TRBJ2-5	TGTGCCATCAGGGGGACTACCCAAGAGACCCAGTACTTC	CAIRGTTQETQYF
TRBD2	TRBV4-2	few	TRBJ2-5	TGTGCCAGCAGCCAAGGAGCGGGAGTATTGGAGACCCAGTACTTC	CASSQGAGVLETQYF
.	TRBV5-1	.	TRBJ2-2	TGCGCCAGCAGCTTGGCCAGTAGCCCGAACACCGGGGAGCTGTTTTTT	CASSLASSPNTGELFF
TRBD1	TRBV5-8	.	TRBJ2-3	TGTGCCAGCAGCGAGGGACAGGGGGCACGAGATACGCAGTATTTT	CASSEGQGARDTQYF
.	TRBV24-1	.	TRBJ2-1	TGTGCCACCAGTGATCCGACAAGTCCCGACAATGAGCAGTTCTTC	CATSDPTSPDNEQFF
TRBD2	TRBV7-3	few	TRBJ2-3	TGTGCCAGCAGCTTAAAGGGACTAGCGGGGGGGGGAGATACGCAGTATTTT	CASSLKGLAGGGDTQYF
TRBD2	TRBV12-3/TRBV12-4	.	TRBJ2-4	TGTGTCAGCAGTCAAGGGACTAGCGGGAGTAAGAGGAACATTCAGTACTTC	CVSSQGTSGSKRNIQYF
.	TRBV27	.	TRBJ2-7	TGTGCCAGCAGTCCCTTGACAGAGTCCTACGAGCAGTACTTC	CASSPLTESYEQYF
TRBD1	TRBV29-1	few	TRBJ2-1	TGCAGCGTTCGACAGGGGTCTGCCAATGAGCAGTTCTTC	CSVRQGSANEQFF
TRBD2	TRBV6-5	.	TRBJ2-7	TGTGCCAGCAGTTCTTCTAGCGGGAGGTTCTCCTACGAGCAGTACTTC	CASSSSSGRFSYEQYF
.	TRBV3-1	.	TRBJ2-7	TGTGCCAGCCGGGGGGCGAGGGAGAGAGACGAGCAGTACTTC	CASRGARERDEQYF
TRBD1	TRBV7-9	.	TRBJ1-2	TGTGCCAGCAGCTTAGAACCCGGGACAGGATCTAACTATGGCTACACCTTC	CASSLEPGTGSNYGYTF
TRBD2	TRBV24-1	.	TRBJ2-5	TGTGCCACCAGTGATGGAGGGACTAGCAGGGAGACCCAGTACTTC	CATSDGGTSRETQYF
TRBD1	TRBV10-3	.	TRBJ2-7	TGTGCCATCAGTGACTCGGGACAGTGGGGCTACGAGCAGTACTTC	CAISDSGQWGYEQYF